This T cell receptor beta chain was found in a study of T cell responses to AZD1222 COVID-19 vaccine (dated by TCRdb to the early 2020s). Concerning the study at large: AZD1222 recipients whose second dose came at about 4 weeks and those whose second dose came at about 12 weeks were combined into one group, since spike-specific TCR depth and breadth did not differ between the two schedules. A total of just over 230 trial participants underwent TCR sequencing, of whom roughly 210 had received two doses of AZD1222 and some 25 had received two doses of the MenACWY control vaccine. Trial participants were enrolled by age into subgroups of 18-55, 56-69 and 70-plus years, and roughly 150, 30 and 60 TCR-sequenced participants, respectively, were included in these subgroups.

In the paper's terms, the time point label means: baseline before first vaccination. Samples from vaccinated people were obtained from the UK trials COV001 and COV002, which included a single-blind randomized controlled phase 2/3 trial of AZD1222 (ChAdOx1 nCoV-19) in healthy adults. Trial participant PBMC samples were collected at day 0 and day 28 after the second dose for TCRbeta chain sequencing. Including the terminal cysteine and phenylalanine, the CDR3 comprises 18 residues. Solely the CDR3 DNA is kept, with 54 bases framed from the first base. V is clipped by 3 bases and J by 0 bases, and the sequence between their germline boundaries is 15 bases long. From the germline V gene, CDR1 is SGHTA and CDR2 is FQGNSA. Details on this clone: Its antigen is currently not known. No much larger clone is present one base from it, and per-base qualities are unavailable.

Study-wide conclusions, independent of this receptor: After two AZD1222 doses, both the breadth and the depth of spike-specific TCRs were significantly higher than at day 0 and than in MenACWY recipients. Epitopes outside the regions mutated in the B.1.351 and B.1.1.7 variants were reportedly recognized by nearly half of the unique spike-specific TCRs. Vaccine-associated CD4 TCRs spanned the whole spike protein, with dominant responses in regions 160-218 and 743-854. No day 14 peak-response samples were available, so repertoires were characterized only after the peak T cell response. The 56-69-year group was small, and its depth increase did not reach significance, likely because of low power. Participants were mostly white British and included more females than males, and it was suggested by the authors that clonal diversity may have been underestimated. Conclusions about previously exposed vaccinees were limited because only 5 or 6 AZD1222 recipients were SARS-CoV-2 seropositive at baseline.

The CDR3 regions of human TCRbeta chains were analyzed by immunosequencing. Turning to the authors' computational methods: Repertoire TCRs were matched against a reference library of SARS-CoV-2-specific TCRs generated with the MIRA antigen-specificity platform. Breadth meant the fraction of unique TCRs that were SARS-CoV-2-associated, whereas depth meant the fraction of total T cells that were SARS-CoV-2-associated. Using the MIRA data, each spike-specific TCR was assigned both to the spike region to which the TCR was reactive and to a CD4 or CD8 class. Log10-transformed breadth and depth values were compared by one-way ANOVA with Sidak's multiple comparisons tests. TCRdb mirrors the immuneACCESS table, restricted to in-frame sequences. Some clones are absent from its copies; in checked studies, under half trace to an unresolved V gene, and the reason for the others is unknown. V, J and clone size derive from that table, while D and trimming were established from the DNA sequence. The sample table records tens of thousands of clones; approximately 91% of these occur just once. The ten most abundant clones make up 20% to 25% of the sample.

This sequence was found in an adult in good health. This sample comprised peripheral blood, obtained on day 0 of AZD1222 vaccination. Rearrangement joined TRBV7-2 to TRBJ1-6; the D gene is perhaps TRBD1, from 6 matching bases. The DNA sequence reads TGTGCCAGCAGCTTGAGATTGGGACAAAGCTCCTATAATTCACCCCTCCACTTT. Protein translation: CASSLRLGQSSYNSPLHF.